There are a few counts of the clone carrying this T cell receptor (beta chain). TCRdb processed the RACE reads anew with MiXCR; each CDR3 protein has one entry. Of about 160,000 distinct CDR3 sequences in the sample, about 27% were seen once. The data stem from a study of human T cells and chemical hapten exposure. Regarding time point: patch test 3, about 24 weeks after DPC sensitization. Treatment described: therapeutic diphenylcyclopropenone sensitization with weekly scalp DPC. The CDR3 is 14 residues long. V lost 5 bases to trimming and J lost 4 bases, with 14 bases between them. The germline CDR1 and CDR2 sequences are SGHTA and FQGTGA.

The material sequenced was whole blood, taken in connection with sensitization to the hapten diphenylcyclopropenone (DPC). This clonotype was obtained from a woman younger than 30 with alopecia areata. Some clones in this sample may be carry-over from other donors' samples. The chain employs TRBV7-3 and TRBJ1-1; TRBD1 might be the D (5 bases). CDR3 DNA sequence: TGTGCCAGCAGCCGAGGGGTAACGGCCACTGAAGCTTTCTTT. This encodes CASSRGVTATEAFF.